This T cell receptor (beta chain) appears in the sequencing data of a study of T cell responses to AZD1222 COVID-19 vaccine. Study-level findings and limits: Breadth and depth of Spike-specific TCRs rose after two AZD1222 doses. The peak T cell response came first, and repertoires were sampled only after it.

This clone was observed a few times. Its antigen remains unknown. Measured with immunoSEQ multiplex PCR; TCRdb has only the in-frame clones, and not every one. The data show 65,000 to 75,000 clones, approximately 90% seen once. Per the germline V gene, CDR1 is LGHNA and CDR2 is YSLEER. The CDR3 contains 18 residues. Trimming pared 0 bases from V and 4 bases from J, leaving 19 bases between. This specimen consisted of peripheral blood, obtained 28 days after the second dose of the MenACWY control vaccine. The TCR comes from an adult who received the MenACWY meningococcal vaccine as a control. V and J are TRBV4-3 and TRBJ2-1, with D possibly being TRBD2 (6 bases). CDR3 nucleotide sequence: TGCGCCAGCAGCCAAGAAGGGCGCGGGGCTAGAGCATACAATGAGCAGTTCTTC. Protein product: CASSQEGRGARAYNEQFF.